This T cell receptor beta chain originates from a study of T cells in Graves' hyperthyroidism and ophthalmopathy (dated by TCRdb to the late 2010s). Turning to the overall study: Peripheral blood samples were taken at initial diagnosis, before any treatment was given. TCR Vbeta CDR3 sequencing of roughly 140 peripheral blood samples (roughly 41 ophthalmopathy, about 80 hyperthyroidism and roughly 17 progressor patients) is reported in the paper. For training and testing, the 80 to 100 patients in the discovery cohort were randomly divided in a 7:3 ratio. An independent validation cohort of about 19 hyperthyroidism patients and 17 patients who later progressed to ophthalmopathy tested prospective prediction of ophthalmopathy. After sampling, hyperthyroidism patients received methimazole starting at 30 mg daily, and ophthalmopathy patients received high-dose intravenous methylprednisolone. In addition, the study compared T-cell repertoires in thyroid tissue and in blood from over 5 Graves' hyperthyroidism patients. A discovery cohort of about 100 patients, approximately 45 with Graves' ophthalmopathy and 57 with stable Graves' hyperthyroidism, was used to find distinguishing TCR V-J signatures.

Ophthalmopathy patients had moderately to severely active disease, Clinical Activity Score of at least 3, NOSPECS grade of at least 4, and duration under 3 months. Any patient with an uncontrolled infection, another autoimmune disease, pregnancy or lactation was excluded. Diagnoses were based on clinical symptoms, serum thyroxine and TRAb, thyroid ultrasound and orbital computed tomography. PBMCs were isolated from about 9.1 ml of fresh peripheral blood by Ficoll-Paque density gradient centrifugation. Trizol reagent was used to extract total RNA, and RNA quality was then checked on an Agilent 2100 Bioanalyzer. From a lookup of the germline V gene, CDR1 and CDR2 are MDHEN and SYDVKM. The CDR3 covers 16 residues, taking in both the cysteine and the phenylalanine. Only the CDR3 region is kept as DNA, spanning 48 bases read in frame from base 1. Trimmed from V: 2 bases; trimmed from J: 2 bases; junction bases lacking a gene match: 6.

The TCR beta CDR3 regions were amplified from RNA transcripts. The TCR CDR3 was subjected to a first round of RT-PCR using the HTBI primer set and the Qiagen OneStep RT-PCR kit. A second multiplex PCR round built the libraries, followed by size selection and purification. Sequencing of the libraries was done on an Illumina HiSeq2000 using paired-end 100 bp reads. The study's processing was this. Raw data were processed with SOAPnuke, discarding reads with adapters, uncalled bases, mean Phred below 15, or no exact constant-primer or identifier match. COPE v1.2.5 was used to merge the high-quality paired reads, and each unique nucleotide sequence was defined as a clonotype. MiTCR v1.1 was used to align clonotypes to the IMGT TRBV, TRBD and TRBJ reference segments. The analysis included only V-J combinations with a frequency above 0.0001, which together covered 99% to 99.2% of the repertoires. The TCS score was defined as the ratio of F50 (clonal expansion) to E x V (chaos), calculated using BLOSUM62-based TCRdist between CDR3 peptides within each V-J. Welch's t-statistics and random forest reduced fewer than 600 V-J features to roughly 13, which were used in a naive Bayes classifier (R e1071). The public reads were quality trimmed at Q25 with fastp and then assembled into clones with MiXCR by TCRdb, keeping productive beta chains. CDR3 protein sequences are deduplicated, and each keeps its most common genes and DNA. The V and J calls reflect TCRdb's pipeline rather than the authors' work. This sample lists hundreds of thousands of distinct CDR3 sequences; 16% were detected once. The biggest ten clones account for about 29% of the sample.

Overall results and qualifications from the work: Most expanded thyroid clonotypes (frequency above 0.001) were also detected in blood, a finding suggesting that blood repertoires may reflect thyroid immune responses. In validation, the model predicted progression to ophthalmopathy with approximately 70% sensitivity and roughly 72% specificity, a median of 6.5 months before onset. A 13 V-J signature model separated ophthalmopathy from stable hyperthyroidism, with around 90% sensitivity and about 81% specificity in cross-validation and 80%/75% in testing. Sample size was not statistically predetermined, and investigators were not blinded to group allocation.

Of note for this clonotype: No antigen is known for it. Base qualities are not recorded, but no much larger clone differs from it by a single base.

The V and J genes are TRBV28 and TRBJ2-5; TRBD1 agrees with 9 junctional bases. The receptor comes from a woman aged 18-29 years with Graves' ophthalmopathy. The source material was blood. The CDR3 region reads CASSLPGTGRQETQYF. The DNA sequence is as follows: TGTGCCAGCAGTTTACCCGGGACAGGGCGGCAAGAGACCCAGTACTTC. Reference TRBV28 and TRBJ2-5 genes cover what lies past the CDR3, so the full variable domain is DVKVTQSSRYLVKRTGEKVFLECVQDMDHENMFWYRQDPGLGLRLIYFSYDVKMKEKGDIPEGYSVSREKKERFSLILESASTNQTSMYLCASSLPGTGRQETQYFGPGTRLLVL.